This TCR beta chain was recovered during a study of identical twins. Findings and caveats of the study: Modelling underestimated the level of out-of-frame TCR alpha sharing observed in monozygotic twins.

Template switching introduced a universal primer site, and the cDNA bore unique molecular identifiers. MiXCR was run by TCRdb on the 5' RACE reads, yielding one entry per CDR3 protein. The table includes hundreds of thousands of distinct CDR3 sequences, roughly an eighth detected once. This clonotype was detected only a few times. Its specificity is unknown. No donor was unhealthy or non-Caucasian. With V trimmed by 5 bases and J by 5 bases, 12 bases remained unmatched. The CDR3 contains 17 residues. The germline CDR1 and CDR2 sequences are SNHLY and FYNNEI. This same sample was also part of a study on yellow fever vaccine responses in identical twins.

The chain combines TRBV2 with TRBJ2-3; 11 bases map to TRBD2. This clonotype originated in a woman under 30 in good health. Sample: PBMCs. CDR3 nucleotides: TGTGCCAGCAGTCGAGAGGGGATAGCGGGGGGGAAAGATACGCAGTATTTT. Its protein product is CASSREGIAGGKDTQYF.